The subject of this entry is one T cell receptor beta chain. It has no known antigen specificity. The record has no base qualities; no much larger clone is one base away. The data originate from a study of CD8+ T cells in alopecia areata (dated by TCRdb to the late 2010s). With respect to the entire study: Treated patients were enrolled in an open-label pilot trial of oral tofacitinib at 5 to 10 mg twice daily for moderate-to-severe alopecia areata. Patients received tofacitinib for 6 to 18 months and were then followed off drug for 6 months to check for delayed response and recurrence. In treated patients, disease severity was measured using the SALT score, which gives the percentage of scalp surface area affected. To study T cell clonal expansion in alopecia areata, the researchers applied high-throughput TCRbeta sequencing to both the C3H/HeJ mouse model and human patients. On the human side, TCRbeta sequencing was run on scalp tissue and on sorted CD4+ and CD8+ peripheral blood T cells from healthy controls and from alopecia areata patients with either patchy or totalis/universalis disease. Biopsies were taken from tofacitinib-treated patients at baseline and at 4 and 24 weeks of treatment, and a later scalp biopsy was taken in several of the tofacitinib-treated patients. Clonality in the scalp was compared among normal scalp (n=4), patchy alopecia areata scalp (n=8), and alopecia totalis/universalis scalp (n=8). The RNA source kit depended on sample type: the PAXgene miRNA kit for fixed scalp, the miRNeasy kit for PBMCs, and the RNeasy kit for mouse skin. Amplification of TCRbeta CDR3 regions was done by immunoSEQ multiplex PCR using 35 Vbeta forward primers and 13 Jbeta reverse primers. What the work shows at the level of the full study, not this receptor alone: Tofacitinib significantly lowered scalp clonality and the number of expanded CD8+ clones among the top 100 scalp clones. Higher clonality and more expanded CD8+ clones were observed in lesional scalp than in normal scalp, particularly in alopecia totalis/universalis, a finding suggestive of antigenic drive. Many expanded lesional clones persisted in scalp and blood during tofacitinib treatment, which may partly explain relapse after stopping treatment. Unlike mouse skin, which is dominated by gammadelta T cells, normal human skin has resident alphabeta T cells that are also sequenced, and this complicates analysis of the scalp TCR repertoire. TCR sequences shared between patients were less clear than in mice, possibly partly because of HLA diversity in the patient population. The treated cohort was small, with a single nonresponder, so links between baseline CD8+ expansion and response need larger studies.

The germline V end is reduced by 2 bases and the J end by 7 bases; junction bases left unmatched: 5. CDR1 SGHRS and CDR2 YFSETQ are derived from the germline V gene. The CDR3, cysteine through phenylalanine, is 14 amino acids long. CDR3 DNA only is kept here, 42 bases in frame from base 1. The method behind the library was the immunoSEQ multiplex PCR assay. For TCR sequencing, RNA was extracted from every sample and reverse transcribed into cDNA to serve as template. First-strand cDNA was synthesized with SuperScript III using a 2:1 mix of oligo-dT and random hexamers. A synthetic immune receptor repertoire was used to measure amplification bias, and any remaining bias was corrected computationally. In the source study's methods: Raw reads were preprocessed to remove errors, and CDR3 was defined according to IMGT conventions as the region from the conserved cysteine to phenylalanine. Clonality was computed as 1 minus the Shannon entropy, with the entropy normalized by log2 of the number of productive unique TCRs. Scalp TCRbeta sequences were cross-referenced with sorted blood CD4 and CD8 repertoires so that the CD4 or CD8 identity of scalp clones could be inferred. TCRdb's version of the immuneACCESS table is confined to in-frame rearrangements and falls short of the full clone set. An unresolved V gene accounts for under half of the shortfall where checked; the remainder is of unknown origin. V, J and clone size were drawn from that table, and D and trimming were deduced from the DNA. A total of approximately 110,000 clones appear in this sample, approximately 54% of them only once. 9% to 15% of the sample rests with the top ten.

The intended sense of this specimen's time point label: roughly 24 weeks on oral tofacitinib. The sample's treatment or condition label is to be understood as: oral pan-JAK inhibitor, 5-10 mg twice daily. Lesional scalp punch biopsies and peripheral blood were collected from alopecia areata patients. After PBMCs were isolated by density centrifugation and stained for CD3, CD4 and CD8, a FACSAria was used to sort CD4+ and CD8+ T cells. The source material was CD8+ T cells sorted from blood, sampled at week 24, from a patient treated with tofacitinib. The chain was built from TRBV5-1 and TRBJ2-1, with 8 junctional bases fitting TRBD2. This clonotype was sampled from a human donor with alopecia areata. The DNA sequence is given as TGCGCCAGCAGCTTTGCGGGGGGAGGTAATGAGCAGTTCTTC. Its protein product is CASSFAGGGNEQFF. Here the CDR3 is joined to the reference TRBV5-1 and TRBJ2-1 genes, and the full variable domain is: KAGVTQTPRYLIKTRGQQVTLSCSPISGHRSVSWYQQTPGQGLQFLFEYFSETQRNKGNFPGRFSGRQFSNSRSEMNVSTLELGDSALYLCASSFAGGGNEQFFGPGTRLTVL.